This TCR beta chain was profiled in a study of cytomegalovirus exposure and HLA in healthy donors. This PCR relied on a set of 60 Vbeta primers and 13 Jbeta primers. Assay used: immunoSEQ multiplex PCR; TCRdb lists only in-frame clones, some missing. This sample carries tens of thousands of clones, with approximately 13% going to the ten biggest clones. The CDR3 loop spans 15 amino acids. The ends were cut back, 0 bases at V and 3 bases at J, with 9 bases in the middle. Looked up from germline, CDR1 is MNHEY and CDR2 is SVGAGI. The chain couples TRBV6-5 to TRBJ1-5, with D uncertain. The sample was PBMCs. This receptor was obtained from a woman aged 55-70 years in good health and CMV-seropositive. Here the CDR3 reads CASSYSYTSNQPQHF. CDR3 bases: TGTGCCAGCAGTTACTCGTATACTTCCAATCAGCCCCAGCATTTT.